The 2 T cell receptor beta chains below all came from one sample that was sequenced in a study of T cells in localized non-small cell lung cancer. Profiling relied on immunoSEQ multiplex PCR, and the TCRdb table lists in-frame clones only, not all of them. The sample lists tens of thousands of clones, 80% occurring once. The sample consisted of peripheral blood, taken before any cancer treatment. These receptors all stem from a female donor at least 60 years old with stage I lung adenocarcinoma.

V is TRBV7-2 and J is TRBJ2-2; D may be TRBD1 (6 bases). The ends were cut back, 5 bases at V and 7 bases at J, with 14 bases in the middle. CDR3 length equals 14 residues. CDR1 SGHTA and CDR2 FQGNSA come from the germline V gene. CDR3 nucleotide sequence: TGTGCCAGCAGCAAAGGACAGATTGGCGGGGAGCTGTTTTTT. Translating it yields CASSKGQIGGELFF.

A note on this clone: This clone may be a read error of a much larger clone one base away. The same CDR3 arises from other DNA sequences in this sample as well. The V gene is TRBV5-6, the J gene TRBJ2-7, with 11 bases that match TRBD2. Germline V gene lookup returns CDR1 SGHDT and CDR2 YYEEEE. The CDR3 sequence is 16 residues long. The CDR3 region is CASSSSRSGGAYEQYF. The CDR3 coding sequence is TGTGCCAGCAGCTCCTCCCGTAGCGGGGGGGCCTATGAGCAGTACTTC.